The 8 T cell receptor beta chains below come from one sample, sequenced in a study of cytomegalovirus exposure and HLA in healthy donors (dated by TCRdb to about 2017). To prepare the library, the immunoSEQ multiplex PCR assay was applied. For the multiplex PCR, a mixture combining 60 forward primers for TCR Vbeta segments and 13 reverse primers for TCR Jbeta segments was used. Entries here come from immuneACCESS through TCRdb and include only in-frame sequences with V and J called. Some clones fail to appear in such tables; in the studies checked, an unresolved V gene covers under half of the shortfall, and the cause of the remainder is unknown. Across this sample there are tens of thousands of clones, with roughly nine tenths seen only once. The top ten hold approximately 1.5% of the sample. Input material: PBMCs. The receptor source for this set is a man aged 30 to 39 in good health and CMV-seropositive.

The DNA for the CDR3 is TGTGCCTGGAGTGCCGGGGGGTCTGAGGAGAATGAGCAGTTCTTC. Translation gives CAWSAGGSEENEQFF. This chain links TRBV30 with TRBJ2-1, with 7 positions matching TRBD2. The V and J ends lost 1 base and 7 bases, in that order; junction bases with no gene match: 10. This CDR3 is 15 amino acids long. CDR1 is GTSNPN, CDR2 SVGIG, per germline (reference sequence).

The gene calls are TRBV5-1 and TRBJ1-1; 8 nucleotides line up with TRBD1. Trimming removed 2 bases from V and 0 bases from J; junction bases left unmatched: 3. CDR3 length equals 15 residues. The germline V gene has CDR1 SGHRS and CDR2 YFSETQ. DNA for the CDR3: TGCGCCAGCAGCTTCGGGACAGGATTGAACACTGAAGCTTTCTTT. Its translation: CASSFGTGLNTEAFF.

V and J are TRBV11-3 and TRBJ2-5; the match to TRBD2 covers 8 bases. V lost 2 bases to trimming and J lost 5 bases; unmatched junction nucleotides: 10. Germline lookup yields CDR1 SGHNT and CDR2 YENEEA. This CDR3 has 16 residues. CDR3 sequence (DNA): TGTGCCAGCAGCTTAACTAGCGGAGCTTTCAGGGAGACCCAGTACTTC. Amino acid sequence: CASSLTSGAFRETQYF.

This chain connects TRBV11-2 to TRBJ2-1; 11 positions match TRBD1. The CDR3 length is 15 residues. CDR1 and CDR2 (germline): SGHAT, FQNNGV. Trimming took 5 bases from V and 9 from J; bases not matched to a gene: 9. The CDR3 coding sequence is TGTGCCAGCAGCCCCGGGAGGACAGGGGGCTTTGAGCAGTTCTTC. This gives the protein CASSPGRTGGFEQFF.

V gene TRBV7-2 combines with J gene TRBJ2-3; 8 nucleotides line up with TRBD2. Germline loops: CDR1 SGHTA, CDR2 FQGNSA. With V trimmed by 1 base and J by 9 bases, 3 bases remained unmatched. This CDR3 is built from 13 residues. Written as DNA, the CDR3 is TGTGCCAGCAGCTTAGACGGGGGGGGAACGCAGTATTTT. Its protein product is CASSLDGGGTQYF.

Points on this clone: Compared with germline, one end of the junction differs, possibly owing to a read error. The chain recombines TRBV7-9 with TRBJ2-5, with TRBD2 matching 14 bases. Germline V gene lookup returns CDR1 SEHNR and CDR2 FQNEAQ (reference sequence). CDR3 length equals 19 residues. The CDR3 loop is CSSSKIAPGTSGSLETQYF. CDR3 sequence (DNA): TGTTCCAGCAGCAAAATAGCTCCCGGGACTAGCGGGAGTCTGGAGACCCAGTACTTC. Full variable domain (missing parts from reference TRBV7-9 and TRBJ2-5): DTGVSQNPRHKITKRGQNVTFRCDPISEHNRLYWYRQTLGQGPEFLTYFQNEAQLEKSRLLSDRFSAERPKGSFSTLEIQRTEQGDSAMYLCSSSKIAPGTSGSLETQYFGPGTRLLVL.

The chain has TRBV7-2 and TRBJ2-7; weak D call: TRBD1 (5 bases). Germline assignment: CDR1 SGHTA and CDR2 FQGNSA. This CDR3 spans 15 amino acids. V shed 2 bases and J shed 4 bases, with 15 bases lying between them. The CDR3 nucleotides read TGTGCCAGCAGCTTATGGGGCAGGGAAGGATACGAGCAGTACTTC. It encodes CASSLWGREGYEQYF.

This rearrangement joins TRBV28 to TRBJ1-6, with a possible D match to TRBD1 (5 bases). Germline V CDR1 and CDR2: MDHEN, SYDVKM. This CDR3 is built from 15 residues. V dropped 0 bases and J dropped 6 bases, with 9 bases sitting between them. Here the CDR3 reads CASSLWGRINSPLHF. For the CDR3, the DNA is TGTGCCAGCAGTTTATGGGGGCGGATTAATTCACCCCTCCACTTT.